This is a list of T cell receptor beta chains from one sample in a study of shared clonotypes between healthy human individuals. The protocol was immunoSEQ multiplex PCR, while the TCRdb copy is restricted to in-frame clones and leaves out a portion. The sample holds approximately 2.3 million clones, approximately 93% seen once. Input material: naive CD4+ T cells from PBMCs. The receptors shown here come from a man aged 18 to 30 in good health. Some clones in this sample may be carry-over from other donors' samples. The CDR3 runs from the conserved cysteine through the conserved F or W. The order of the fields is V gene, J gene, clone size, D gene, CDR3 protein, CDR3 DNA. A D gene is named only where the DNA matches it firmly. A row's size may be missing; if present it is once, few, many or a size class.

TRBV5-6	TRBJ1-2	.	.	CASSLKGRANYGYTF	TGTGCCAGCAGCCTGAAAGGACGGGCTAACTATGGCTACACCTTC
TRBV2	TRBJ2-7	.	TRBD1	CATHRGYEQYF	TGTGCCACCCACAGGGGGTACGAGCAGTACTTC
TRBV11-3	TRBJ2-3	.	.	CASSPLRNSDTQYF	TGTGCCAGCAGCCCGCTGCGGAACTCGGATACGCAGTATTTT
TRBV28	TRBJ2-2	.	TRBD1	CASRRGQGVRDTGELFF	TGTGCCAGCAGACGGGGACAGGGAGTCCGCGACACCGGGGAGCTGTTTTTT
TRBV5-1	TRBJ2-2	.	.	CASSLVLVGPGELFF	TGCGCCAGCAGCTTGGTGCTCGTGGGACCCGGGGAGCTGTTTTTT
TRBV5-1	TRBJ2-1	.	TRBD2	CASSLAFGRAAYNEQFF	TGCGCCAGCAGCTTGGCCTTCGGGAGGGCCGCCTACAATGAGCAGTTCTTC
TRBV6-6	TRBJ2-2	.	.	CASSRTNIRGTGELFF	TGTGCCAGCAGCCGTACGAATATAAGAGGGACCGGGGAGCTGTTTTTT
TRBV2	TRBJ1-4	.	.	CASNPSGVPNEKLFF	TGTGCCAGCAACCCGAGCGGGGTCCCAAATGAAAAACTGTTTTTT
TRBV5-4	TRBJ1-2	.	.	CASSPDRFYGYTF	TGTGCCAGCAGCCCAGACAGGTTCTATGGCTACACCTTC
TRBV28	TRBJ2-6	.	TRBD1	CASRPGQGESGANVLTF	TGTGCCAGCCGGCCCGGACAGGGGGAATCCGGGGCCAACGTCCTGACTTTC
TRBV7-9	TRBJ2-7	.	.	CASSFDSSQQYF	TGTGCCAGCAGCTTCGACAGTTCGCAGCAGTACTTC
TRBV27	TRBJ2-2	.	.	CASTHGVRPPIDTGELFF	TGTGCCAGCACCCACGGAGTCCGTCCCCCCATAGACACCGGGGAGCTGTTTTTT
TRBV4-3	TRBJ2-7	.	TRBD1	CASSQVRTGAAYEQYF	TGCGCCAGCAGCCAAGTACGTACAGGGGCCGCCTACGAGCAGTACTTC
TRBV6-1	TRBJ1-4	.	.	CASSENVGSSGKLFF	TGTGCCAGCAGTGAAAATGTGGGGTCTTCAGGAAAACTGTTTTTT
TRBV11-3	TRBJ2-3	.	.	CASSERASMRDTQYF	TGTGCCAGCAGCGAGAGGGCTAGCATGAGGGATACGCAGTATTTT
TRBV19	TRBJ2-5	.	.	CASSIGVGSGETQYF	TGTGCCAGTAGTATAGGGGTGGGATCTGGAGAGACCCAGTACTTC
TRBV11-3	TRBJ2-3	once	TRBD2	CASSLVTSGTDTQYF	TGTGCCAGCAGCTTAGTGACTAGCGGCACAGATACGCAGTATTTT
TRBV7-3	TRBJ1-2	.	.	CASSLGDGNYGYTF	TGTGCCAGCAGCTTAGGGGACGGAAACTATGGCTACACCTTC